The 3 T cell receptor beta chains given below trace back to one sample, sequenced in a study of T cell changes during pregnancy in multiple sclerosis. TCRdb keeps only in-frame clones here, not all; method: immunoSEQ multiplex PCR. Counted here are around 71,000 clones, about 92% occurring once; the ten biggest clones make up approximately 1.1%. The sample consisted of peripheral blood, taken in the third trimester of pregnancy. The receptor source for this set is a female donor with multiple sclerosis, enrolled in a pregnancy study.

The chain has TRBV12-2 and TRBJ2-1; TRBD2 is the table's D call and was not checked against the DNA. TRBV12-2 has pseudogene status. This CDR3 comprises 17 residues. The CDR3 loop reads CASRLVKRRDLHNEQFF. CDR3 in DNA: TGTGCAAGTCGCTTAGTTAAAAGGAGGGACCTTCACAATGAGCAGTTCTTC.

The chain is built from TRBV12-5 and TRBJ2-1; TRBD2 matches at 7 bases. Trimming removed 6 bases from V and 2 bases from J; junction bases left unmatched: 4. Per the germline V gene, CDR1 is LGHNT and CDR2 is FRNRAP. This CDR3 contains 14 residues. The CDR3 sequence is CASGIGLAYNEQFF. CDR3 in DNA: TGTGCTAGTGGCATTGGACTAGCCTACAATGAGCAGTTCTTC.

The chain employs TRBV28 and TRBJ1-5; maybe TRBD1 (6 bases). CDR3 length: 14 amino acids. Trimming removed 4 bases from V and 8 bases from J, with 15 bases in between. Germline V gives CDR1 MDHEN, CDR2 SYDVKM. CDR3 in amino acids: CASSSGTPVKPQHF. CDR3 nucleotides: TGTGCCAGCAGTTCAGGGACACCGGTAAAGCCCCAGCATTTT.